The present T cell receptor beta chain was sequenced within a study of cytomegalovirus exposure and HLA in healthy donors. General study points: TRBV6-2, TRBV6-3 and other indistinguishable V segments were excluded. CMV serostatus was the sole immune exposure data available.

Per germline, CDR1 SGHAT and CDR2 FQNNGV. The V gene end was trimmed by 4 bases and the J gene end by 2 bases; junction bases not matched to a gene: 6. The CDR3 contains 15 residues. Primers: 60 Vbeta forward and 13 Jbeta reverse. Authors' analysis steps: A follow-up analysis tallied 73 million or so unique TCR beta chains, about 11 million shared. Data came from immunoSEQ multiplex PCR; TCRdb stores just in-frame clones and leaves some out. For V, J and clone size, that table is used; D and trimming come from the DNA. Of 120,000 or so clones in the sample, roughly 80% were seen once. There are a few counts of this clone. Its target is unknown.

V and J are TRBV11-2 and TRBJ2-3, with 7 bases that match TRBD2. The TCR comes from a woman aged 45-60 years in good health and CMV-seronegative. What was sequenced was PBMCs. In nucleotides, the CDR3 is TGTGCCAGCAGCTCCCAGCGGGGCCCCACAGATACGCAGTATTTT. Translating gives CASSSQRGPTDTQYF.